This entry features one T cell receptor beta chain sequence. The antigen is undetermined. The data were obtained in a study of cytomegalovirus exposure and HLA in healthy donors. General observations from the study: The majority of CMV-associated TCR beta chains were reported as apparently HLA-restricted in a later analysis.

This PCR relied on a set of 60 Vbeta primers and 13 Jbeta primers. Sequencing used immunoSEQ multiplex PCR; TCRdb keeps in-frame clones, though not all of them. The repertoire has some 190,000 clones, roughly 76% of them found once; the top ten carry less than 2.5%. The length of the CDR3 is 14 residues. CDR1 is MNHEY and CDR2 is SVGAGI in the germline V gene. The germline V and J ends were trimmed by 6 bases and 4 bases, with 14 bases remaining between them. The receptor's source is a woman in her 30s in good health and CMV-seropositive. This chain links TRBV6-5 with TRBJ2-3; the D gene is possibly TRBD2 (5 bases). The sequencing sample was made of PBMCs. In nucleotides, the CDR3 is TGTGCCAGCAGCCTCAATCGACTATCAGATACGCAGTATTTT. This encodes CASSLNRLSDTQYF.